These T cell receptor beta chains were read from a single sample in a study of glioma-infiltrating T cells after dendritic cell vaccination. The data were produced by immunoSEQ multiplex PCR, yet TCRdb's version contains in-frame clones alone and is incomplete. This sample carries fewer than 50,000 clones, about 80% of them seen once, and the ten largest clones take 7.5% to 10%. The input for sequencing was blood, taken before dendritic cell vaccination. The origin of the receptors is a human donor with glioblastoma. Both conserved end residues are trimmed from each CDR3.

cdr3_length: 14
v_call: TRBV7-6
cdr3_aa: ASSLEGGEPTGELF

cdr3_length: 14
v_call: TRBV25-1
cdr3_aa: ASSDWGTGPMDEQY

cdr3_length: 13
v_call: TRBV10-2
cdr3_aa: ASSESGHRNQPQH

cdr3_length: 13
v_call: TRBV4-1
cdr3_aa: ASSQGQGTPYEQY

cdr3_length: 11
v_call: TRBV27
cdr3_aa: ASSIGLGYEQY

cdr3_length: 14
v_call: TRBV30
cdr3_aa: AWKPPNKPRGETQY

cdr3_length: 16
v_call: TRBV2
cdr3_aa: ASRWGGYRGPLSYEQY

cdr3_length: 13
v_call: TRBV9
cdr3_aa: ASSVVGTGGTEAF

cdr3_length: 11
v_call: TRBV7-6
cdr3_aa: ASSSSPRDIQY

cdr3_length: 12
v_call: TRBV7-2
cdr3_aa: ASSPVDISGPQH

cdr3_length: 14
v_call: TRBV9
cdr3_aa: ASSADIFLAKNIQY

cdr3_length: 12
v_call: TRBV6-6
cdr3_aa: ASRRGLAGDEQY

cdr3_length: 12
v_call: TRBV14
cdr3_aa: ASSQVSLTGELF

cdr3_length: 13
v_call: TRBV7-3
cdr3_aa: ASSLTGTNKNEQF

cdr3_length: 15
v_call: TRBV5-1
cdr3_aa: ASSLGGRAASTDTQY

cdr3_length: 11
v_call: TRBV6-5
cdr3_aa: ASRAGQNTEAF

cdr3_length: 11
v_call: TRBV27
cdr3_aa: ASSFGEYYEQY

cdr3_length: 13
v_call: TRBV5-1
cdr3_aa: ASSLDSGSYNEQF

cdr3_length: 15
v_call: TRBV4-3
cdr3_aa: ASSPHPRGQGVYEQY

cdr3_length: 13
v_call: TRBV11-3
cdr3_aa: ASSLVAGGDYGYT

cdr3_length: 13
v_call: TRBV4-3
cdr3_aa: ASSPSAGNWVEQY

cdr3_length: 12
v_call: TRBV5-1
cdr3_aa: ASTWDRVNEKLF

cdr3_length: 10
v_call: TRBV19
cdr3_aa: ASSIGRGEQY

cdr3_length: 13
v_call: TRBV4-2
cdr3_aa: ASSQDSNPTDTQY

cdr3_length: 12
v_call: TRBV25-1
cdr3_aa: ASSENTGSREAF

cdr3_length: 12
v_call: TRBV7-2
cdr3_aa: ASSLIAGNYGYT

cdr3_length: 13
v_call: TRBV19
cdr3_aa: ASSINPTGSSGYT

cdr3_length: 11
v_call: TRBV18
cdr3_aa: ASSINRDEKLF

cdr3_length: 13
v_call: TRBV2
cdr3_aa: ASSEPTGRNYGYT

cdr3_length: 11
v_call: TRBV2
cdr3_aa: ASRPGGADTQY

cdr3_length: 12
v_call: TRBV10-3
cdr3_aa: AIMNQDYTDTQY

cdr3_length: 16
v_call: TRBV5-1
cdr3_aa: ASSLLGRGRQISYEQY

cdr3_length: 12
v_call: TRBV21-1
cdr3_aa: ASSKYRGGQPQH

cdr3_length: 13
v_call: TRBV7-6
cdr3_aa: ASSLVDSAFYGYT

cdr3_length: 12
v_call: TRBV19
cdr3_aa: ASGTGLAMETQY

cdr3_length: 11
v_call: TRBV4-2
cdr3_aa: ASSQDRDREAF

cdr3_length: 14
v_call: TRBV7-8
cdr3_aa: ASSFYPQGPPGGYT

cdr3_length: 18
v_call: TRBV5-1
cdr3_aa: ASSSRLAGEISPSTDTQY

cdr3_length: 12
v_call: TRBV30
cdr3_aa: AWSVGHSNEKLF

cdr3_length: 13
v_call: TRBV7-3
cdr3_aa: ASSKSGTRTDTQY

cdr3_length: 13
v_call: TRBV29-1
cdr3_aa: SVEEGGQGSNEQF

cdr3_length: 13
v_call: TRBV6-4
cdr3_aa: ASSQTSGGANEQF

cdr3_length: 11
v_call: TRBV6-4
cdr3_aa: ASSQGSGTEAF

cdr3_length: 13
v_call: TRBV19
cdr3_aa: ASSMRGGFTGELF

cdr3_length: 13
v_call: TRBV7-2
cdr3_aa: ASSPSGGSTGELF

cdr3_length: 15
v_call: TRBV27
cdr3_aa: ASSLSGTGAFFYGYT

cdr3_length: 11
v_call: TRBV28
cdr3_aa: ASGVTGTGELF

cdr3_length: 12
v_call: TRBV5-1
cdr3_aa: ASSLISQNTEAF

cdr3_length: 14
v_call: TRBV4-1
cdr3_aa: ASSQDRQGAEYGYT

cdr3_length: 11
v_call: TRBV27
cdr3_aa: ASSLSQYQPQH

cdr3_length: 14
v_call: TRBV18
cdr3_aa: ASSRRNTDRGYEQY

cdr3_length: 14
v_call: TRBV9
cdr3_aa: ASSEDSQPVDSPLH